This T cell receptor (beta chain) derives from a study of blood T cell repertoires in COVID-19. Study background: Specimens from acute and convalescent COVID-19 originated in the United States, Italy and Spain. T cells, B-cell-depleted T cells, or PBMCs supplied cDNA or gDNA.

The cohort comprised adults aged 18 to 89 years residing in approximately 25 US areas. For recovered donors of Cohort 3, there were two negative PCRs, clearance, or symptom resolution. This table comes from immunoSEQ multiplex PCR, and its TCRdb copy is limited to in-frame clones, with some not included. Among about 330,000 clones listed, about 90% were seen once. The CDR3 is made up of 12 amino acids. V lost 5 bases and J 4 bases, leaving 11 bases between the germline ends. Germline values: CDR1 SQVTM, CDR2 ANQGSEA. The clonotype was recovered from a woman in her twenties or thirties who had recovered from COVID-19. This chain connects TRBV29-1 to TRBJ1-1; unclear D gene. Sequencing was carried out using PBMCs or T cells enriched from blood (not recorded which). CDR3 bases: TGCAGCGTTTATCAGGTGGGCACTGAAGCTTTCTTT. Protein sequence: CSVYQVGTEAFF.